This T cell receptor (beta chain) was recovered during a study of Ad26.COV2.S vaccination and SARS-CoV-2 variants. Overall study: Once, or twice with 56 days between doses, Ad26.COV2.S was given intramuscularly.

The repertoire was sequenced with immunoSEQ multiplex PCR; TCRdb's copy has only in-frame clones and lacks some. In the table there are 400,000 to 450,000 clones, about nine tenths of which are singletons. Sample treatment: 15 to 20 received Ad26.COV2.S at low or high dose, single or two shots; roughly 5 received placebo; per-sample allocation not given. Each sample was drawn 63 days after the first injection (of vaccine or placebo). The junction had 6 bases not matched to a gene; V was cut back by 3 bases and J by 4 bases. From germline, CDR1 is LGHDT and CDR2 YNNKEL (reference sequence). This CDR3 is built from 15 residues.

The rearrangement joins TRBV3-1 (or the pseudogene TRBV3-2) to TRBJ2-7; 10 positions match TRBD2. The sequence was obtained from a person aged 18-60 years who received the Ad26.COV2.S COVID-19 vaccine or a placebo. The sequencing here drew on peripheral blood, taken in a trial of Ad26.COV2.S vaccine versus placebo. CDR3 residues: CASSQATSGLYEQYF. DNA for the CDR3: TGTGCCAGCAGCCAGGCGACTAGCGGGCTTTACGAGCAGTACTTC.